This T cell receptor beta chain was identified during a study of blood T cell repertoires in COVID-19. Study as a whole: There were acute and convalescent COVID-19 samples, and they came from the United States, Italy and Spain. T cells, B-cell-depleted T cells, or PBMCs provided the cDNA or gDNA that served as material.

The J segment lost 4 bases and the V segment lost 3 bases, leaving 5 bases of the junction unmatched. The CDR3 loop spans 13 amino acids. Germline V CDR1 and CDR2: GTSNPN, SVGIG (reference sequence). As handled by the study authors: Reference gene primer amplification yielded estimated nucleated cell counts. Sequencing was performed with immunoSEQ multiplex PCR; in TCRdb, only in-frame clones are kept and a portion is missing. The V and J calls and clone size are taken from that table; D and trimming were inferred from the DNA. The sample contains some 300,000 clones, approximately 89% of which appear only once.

The sequence came from a woman in her 30s who had recovered from COVID-19. The gene calls are TRBV30 and TRBJ1-1; 7 bases line up with TRBD1. The specimen was peripheral blood. In DNA, the CDR3 is TGTGCCTGGAGCCCACAGGGGTTCACTGAAGCTTTCTTT. This gives the protein CAWSPQGFTEAFF. Full variable domain (rest looked up from reference TRBV30 and TRBJ1-1): SQTIHQWPATLVQPVGSPLSLECTVEGTSNPNLYWYRQAAGRGLQLLFYSVGIGQISSEVPQNLSASRPQDRQFILSSKKLLLSDSGFYLCAWSPQGFTEAFFGQGTRLTVV.